These T cell receptor beta chains were read from a single sample in a study of identifying expanded T cells in peripheral blood. TCRdb's table, derived via immunoSEQ multiplex PCR, lists solely in-frame clones and lacks some. Among about 100,000 clones listed, about 89% were seen once. The sequenced sample was blood. These TCRs come from a person aged 18 to 75 in good health. CDR3s include the opening cysteine and the closing phenylalanine or tryptophan. A D gene is named only where the DNA matches it firmly. Size is stated for part of the rows, as once, few or many counts, or as a class when the clone is expanded.

V gene,clone size,D gene,CDR3 protein
TRBV28,few,TRBD1,CASRGQGGQPQHF
TRBV10-1,-,-,CASSERASEQYF
TRBV9,-,-,CASSVEVQETQYF
TRBV2,-,TRBD2,CASKGLAGAQETQYF
TRBV4-1,-,-,CASSPVGPLGDSPLHF
TRBV6-5,-,-,CASSYSSGSVNYGYTF
TRBV5-4,-,-,CASSRDGVGPYEQYF
TRBV20-1,-,-,CSAGSPAGYTF
TRBV5-1,-,-,CASSLGRSSTDTQYF
TRBV7-8,-,-,CASSLGRGELDEQFF
TRBV18,-,-,CASSPSGDTQYF
TRBV13,-,-,CASSSPLRDGPSYEQYF
TRBV19,-,TRBD1,CASSTDRGLTYGYTF
TRBV2,-,-,CASSPPGGELGAFF
TRBV2,few,TRBD1,CASSGAGGDIQYF
TRBV4-1,-,-,CASSQDTEHGYGYTF
TRBV9,-,-,CASSVRATNEKLFF
TRBV7-9,-,TRBD1,CASSLTTGAAGATEAFF
TRBV5-4,once,TRBD1,CASSYGTEAAQYF
TRBV6-6,-,-,CASSSPHNQPQHF